The 3 T cell receptor beta chains given below trace back to one sample, sequenced in a study of response to subunit inactivated influenza vaccine. TCRdb called the RT-PCR reads again in MiXCR, with one record for every CDR3 protein. The sample carries hundreds of thousands of distinct CDR3 sequences, 11% to 15% recorded once. Sequences were derived from PBMCs from blood, sampled approximately 15 days before vaccination. The receptors were gathered from a man aged 50 to 60 who received an inactivated influenza vaccine.

The chain couples TRBV7-9 to TRBJ2-4; 9 nucleotides line up with TRBD2. CDR1 is SEHNR and CDR2 is FQNEAQ in the germline V gene (reference sequence). There are 17 residues in the CDR3. The V segment lost 7 bases and the J segment 0 bases; nucleotides outside the gene matches: 10. The CDR3 protein is CASTIAGEGGAKNIQYF. The CDR3, as DNA: TGTGCCAGCACCATAGCGGGGGAGGGAGGAGCCAAAAACATTCAGTACTTC.

This clonotype was found many times. This chain uses TRBV15 with TRBJ2-1; D possibly uses TRBD1 or TRBD2 (5 bases each). The germline V and J ends were trimmed by 1 base and 13 bases, with 14 bases remaining between them. Germline loops: CDR1 LNHNV, CDR2 YYDKDF (reference sequence). This CDR3 spans 13 amino acids. The CDR3 here is CATSRVAGTRQFF. CDR3 coding DNA: TGTGCCACCAGCAGAGTGGCCGGGACCCGACAGTTCTTC.

In its sample, this clonotype was seen many times. The chain carries TRBV6-6 and TRBJ1-2; D is perhaps TRBD1 (6 bases). V lost 4 bases and J 4 bases, leaving 10 bases between the germline ends. The CDR3 totals 13 residues. The germline gives CDR1 MNHNY, CDR2 SVGAGI (reference sequence). The CDR3 spells CASSLGQIYGYTF. DNA for the CDR3: TGTGCCAGCAGTTTGGGACAAATCTATGGCTACACCTTC.